The 32 T cell receptor beta chains below all came from one sample that was sequenced in a study of post-analysis software for immune sequencing data (dated by TCRdb to between 2014 and 2017). Study-wide conclusions, independent of this receptor: Significantly higher frequencies in patients than in controls were found for roughly 5 TRBV segments, including TRBV5-6, TRBV5-1 and TRBV20-1.

Library preparation was by PCR. Sequenced on an Illumina HiSeq 2500. To reduce PCR and sequencing biases, unique molecular identifiers were built into the TCR beta cDNA libraries. TCRdb reworked the public reads: Q25 trimming with fastp, MiXCR clone assembly, productive beta chains retained. For every CDR3 protein sequence, its rows merge into one entry that carries the most common genes and DNA. The sample includes hundreds of thousands of distinct CDR3 sequences, with approximately 38% observed a single time. The ten largest clones add up to 10% to 15% of the sample. No antigens are known for them. Sequences were obtained from blood. Every receptor here comes from a girl between 5 and 17 years old with multiple sclerosis.

V is TRBV7-3 and J is TRBJ2-1, with 9 bases aligning to TRBD2. This CDR3 comprises 16 residues. V trimming: 5 bases; J trimming: 3 bases; junction bases outside the gene matches: 8. Germline lookup yields CDR1 SGHTA and CDR2 FQGTGA. For the CDR3, the DNA is TGTGCCAGCAGCCCGATGGGCGGGGGGGACTACAATGAGCAGTTCTTC. It codes for CASSPMGGGDYNEQFF.

This clonotype was observed once. This chain joins TRBV4-1 and TRBJ1-1, with D maybe TRBD1 (5 bases). CDR1 MGHRA and CDR2 YSYEKL come from the germline V gene. The CDR3 sequence is 17 residues long. V was shortened by 4 bases and J by 0 bases, with 18 bases between the two germline ends. The CDR3 spells CASSLGGAGAMNTEAFF. The CDR3 DNA follows: TGCGCCAGCAGCCTGGGGGGTGCAGGTGCTATGAACACTGAAGCTTTCTTT.

This rearrangement joins TRBV7-3 to TRBJ2-1; maybe TRBD1 (6 bases). CDR1 and CDR2 (germline): SGHTA, FQGTGA. The ends were cut back, 3 bases at V and 5 bases at J, with 17 bases in the middle. The length of the CDR3 is 16 residues. This CDR3 reads CASSFETGQRNNEQFF. As DNA, the CDR3 is TGTGCCAGCAGCTTCGAGACAGGCCAAAGAAACAATGAGCAGTTCTTC. Variable domain in full (rest from reference TRBV7-3 and TRBJ2-1): GAGVSQTPSNKVTEKGKYVELRCDPISGHTALYWYRQSLGQGPEFLIYFQGTGAADDSGLPNDRFFAVRPEGSVSTLKIQRTERGDSAVYLCASSFETGQRNNEQFFGPGTRLTVL.

This clonotype appeared a few times. The V gene is TRBV5-5, the J gene TRBJ2-6; D unclear. Trimming pared 3 bases from V and 0 bases from J, leaving 10 bases between. Per germline, CDR1 SGHKS and CDR2 YYEKEE (reference sequence). The CDR3 has 16 residues. The CDR3 nucleotides read TGTGCCAGCAGCTGGCAGAGCCCCTCTGGGGCCAACGTCCTGACTTTC. Its translation: CASSWQSPSGANVLTF.

On this clonotype: Sequence at one end of the junction differs from germline and may be a read error. V gene TRBV7-9 combines with J gene TRBJ2-1; D is possibly TRBD2 (5 bases). Germline-derived CDR1 and CDR2 are SEHNR and FQNEAQ (reference sequence). The CDR3 has 14 residues. The CDR3 loop reads CTSSGPEVGNEQFF. The CDR3 coding sequence is TGTACCAGCAGCGGACCCGAGGTTGGGAATGAGCAGTTCTTC.

Comment on this clonotype: A junction boundary mismatches the germline segment, possibly from a read error. The chain carries TRBV6-2 or TRBV6-3 and TRBJ2-1, with TRBD2 identical over 12 bases. Germline assignment: CDR1 MNHEY and CDR2 SVGEGT. CDR3 length: 16 amino acids. This chain's CDR3 is CASSYGTSGFYSEQFF. CDR3 in DNA: TGTGCCAGCAGTTACGGGACTAGCGGGTTTTACAGTGAGCAGTTCTTC.

In its sample, this clonotype was seen a few times. The J gene is TRBJ2-7, the V gene TRBV20-1, with D uncertain. The CDR3 is 15 amino acids. Germline loops: CDR1 DFQATT, CDR2 SNEGSKA (reference sequence). With 1 base removed from V and 2 bases from J, the gap between germline ends came to 15 bases. For the CDR3, the DNA is TGCAGTGCTAGAGCCGGTCCTCAGGTCACCTACGAGCAGTACTTC. The encoded protein is CSARAGPQVTYEQYF.

The V gene is TRBV29-1, the J gene TRBJ2-5; 13 positions agree with TRBD2. The CDR3 is 14 amino acids. The V gene end was trimmed by 6 bases and the J gene end by 2 bases; junction bases not matched to a gene: 3. Germline-derived CDR1 and CDR2 are SQVTM and ANQGSEA. DNA of the CDR3: TGCAGCGTCGGGGGACTAGCGGGACAAGAGACCCAGTACTTC. Its translation: CSVGGLAGQETQYF.

A few counts support this clonotype. V usage is TRBV15 and J usage is TRBJ1-5, with 8 bases fitting TRBD1. Germline V gene data show CDR1 as LNHNV and CDR2 as YYDKDF (reference sequence). V was pared by 8 bases and J by 5 bases, with 8 bases of the junction left unmatched. The CDR3 sequence is 14 residues long. CDR3 sequence: CATRLGQGYQPQHF. The CDR3 DNA sequence: TGTGCCACCCGGCTCGGACAGGGCTATCAGCCCCAGCATTTT.

The V gene is TRBV5-6, the J gene TRBJ2-5, with 8 bases matching TRBD2. The V gene end was trimmed by 3 bases and the J gene end by 6 bases; junction bases not matched to a gene: 7. Germline V gene sequence: CDR1 SGHDT, CDR2 YYEEEE. The CDR3 has 14 residues. The CDR3 DNA reads as TGTGCCAGCAGCTCCCGGGAGGGATGGAAGACCCAGTACTTC. It translates to CASSSREGWKTQYF.

The chain couples TRBV6-2 or TRBV6-3 to TRBJ1-5; D unclear. Germline CDR1 and CDR2: MNHEY and SVGEGT. V was trimmed by 0 bases and J by 0 bases, leaving 6 bases between them. The CDR3 spans 15 residues. CDR3 in DNA: TGTGCCAGCAGTTACTCGGGGTATAGCAATCAGCCCCAGCATTTT. Translating gives CASSYSGYSNQPQHF.

This clonotype was detected only a few times. V usage is TRBV9 and J usage is TRBJ1-5, with D hard to call. This CDR3 has 14 residues. V lost 3 bases and J 1 base, leaving 8 bases between the germline ends. CDR1 and CDR2 from the germline V gene are SGDLS and YYNGEE. CDR3 DNA: TGTGCCAGCAGCGGACTGGGCAGCAATCAGCCCCAGCATTTT. It codes for CASSGLGSNQPQHF. Full variable domain (remainder filled in from reference TRBV9 and TRBJ1-5): DSGVTQTPKHLITATGQRVTLRCSPRSGDLSVYWYQQSLDQGLQFLIQYYNGEERAKGNILERFSAQQFPDLHSELNLSSLELGDSALYFCASSGLGSNQPQHFGDGTRLSIL.

This clonotype was recorded once. This chain links TRBV18 with TRBJ2-5; unclear D gene. The CDR3 sequence is 12 residues long. The V gene lost 2 bases and the J gene lost 11 bases, with 12 bases spanning the gap. CDR1 is KGHSH, CDR2 LQKENI, per germline. Written as DNA, the CDR3 is TGTGCCAGCTCACCAGGGGTAGGAGAGCAGTACTTC. It yields the protein CASSPGVGEQYF. Based on the CDR3 plus reference TRBV18 and TRBJ2-5, the full variable domain is NAGVMQNPRHLVRRRGQEARLRCSPMKGHSHVYWYRQLPEEGLKFMVYLQKENIIDESGMPKERFSAEFPKEGPSILRIQQVVRGDSAAYFCASSPGVGEQYFGPGTRLLVL.

J is TRBJ2-1 and V is TRBV28; a possible D gene is TRBD2 (5 bases). Germline CDR1 reads MDHEN; CDR2 reads SYDVKM. The CDR3 extends over 14 amino acids. V was clipped by 2 bases and J by 7 bases, with 12 bases between them. The CDR3: CASSLAGMGNEQFF. The CDR3, as DNA: TGTGCCAGCAGTTTAGCGGGCATGGGGAATGAGCAGTTCTTC.

This clonotype came up a few times. The J gene is TRBJ2-4, the V gene TRBV28, with a possible D match to TRBD2 (5 bases). Germline values: CDR1 MDHEN, CDR2 SYDVKM. V was pared by 2 bases and J by 1 base, with 9 bases between. The CDR3 is made up of 15 amino acids. The CDR3 DNA follows: TGTGCCAGCAGTTTACCGGGGATGGCCAAAAACATTCAGTACTTC. Its translation is CASSLPGMAKNIQYF.

J is TRBJ2-3 and V is TRBV4-1; D call uncertain. The CDR3 extends over 13 amino acids. V lost 1 base to trimming and J lost 5 bases, with 7 bases between them. CDR1 and CDR2 from the germline V gene are MGHRA and YSYEKL. The CDR3 region is CASSQVERDTQYF. The CDR3 DNA follows: TGCGCCAGCAGCCAAGTGGAAAGAGATACGCAGTATTTT.

V is TRBV19 and J is TRBJ2-1, with 7 nucleotides matching TRBD2. With V trimmed by 4 bases and J by 9 bases, 9 bases remained unmatched. The CDR3 consists of 14 residues. Germline assignment: CDR1 LNHDA and CDR2 SQIVND (reference sequence). The DNA for the CDR3 is TGTGCCAGTAGTACGCACACGGGACTACCTGAGCAGTTCTTC. Its translation: CASSTHTGLPEQFF.

The rearrangement links TRBV3-1 to TRBJ2-5; 12 bases match TRBD2. Germline loops: CDR1 LGHDT, CDR2 YNNKEL (reference sequence). Trimming at V came to 4 bases and at J to 7 bases, leaving 13 bases not matched to a gene. The CDR3 contains 17 residues. DNA for the CDR3: TGTGCCAGCAGCCCAACTAGCGGGGGGTGGAACGGGAGGACCCAGTACTTC. It translates to CASSPTSGGWNGRTQYF.

This clonotype was seen only a few times. This chain uses TRBV27 with TRBJ2-4; TRBD2 matches at 7 bases. The DNA end lines up better with TRBJ2-7; the J call may be wrong. From germline, CDR1 is MNHEY and CDR2 SMNVEV (reference sequence). The CDR3 is made up of 13 amino acids. CDR3 bases: TGTGCCAGCAGTCCCCCGGCGGGGGACGAGCAGTACTTC. This encodes CASSPPAGDEQYF.

This clonotype was recorded a few times. CDR3 DNA sequence: TGTGCCAGCAGCTCCCCACGGCAGGAGACCCAGTACTTC. It codes for CASSSPRQETQYF. This chain uses TRBV6-5 with TRBJ2-5; no clear D. The length of the CDR3 is 13 residues. Trimming left V 6 bases short and J 5 bases short, with 13 bases between. In germline, CDR1 is MNHEY, CDR2 SVGAGI.

The chain links TRBV27 to TRBJ1-2, with 7 positions matching TRBD1. This CDR3 has 15 amino acids. The V segment lost 4 bases and the J segment 5 bases; nucleotides outside the gene matches: 10. The germline gives CDR1 MNHEY, CDR2 SMNVEV (reference sequence). The DNA for the CDR3 is TGTGCCAGCAGTTGGACAGGTACCTTAGGGTATGGCTACACCTTC. Translation: CASSWTGTLGYGYTF.

This clonotype came up a few times. The chain couples TRBV3-1 to TRBJ2-7; D is perhaps TRBD2 (5 bases). The DNA matches TRBJ2-5 better at its end, which makes the J call doubtful. The CDR3 runs 14 residues. Germline V gives CDR1 LGHDT, CDR2 YNNKEL (reference sequence). The CDR3 nucleotides read TGTGCCAGCAGCCACCCGGTGGGCGGGGAGACCCAGTACTTC. Translating it yields CASSHPVGGETQYF.

This chain joins TRBV25-1 and TRBJ2-7; a possible D gene is TRBD2 (5 bases). The germline gives CDR1 MGHDK, CDR2 SYGVNS. This CDR3 is built from 12 residues. The V end was cut by 6 bases, the J end by 5 bases, with 11 bases between. Here the CDR3 reads CASSPTTDEQYF. In DNA form, the CDR3 reads TGTGCCAGCAGCCCGACTACCGACGAGCAGTACTTC.

The rearrangement links TRBV29-1 to TRBJ1-2; D gene uncertain. This CDR3 spans 13 amino acids. CDR1 is SQVTM and CDR2 is ANQGSEA in the germline V gene. Deletions cut 3 bases from V and 4 bases from J, with 12 bases between. CDR3 sequence (DNA): TGCAGCGTTGATCTCGCCAAACCCTATGGCTACACCTTC. Its protein is CSVDLAKPYGYTF.

This clonotype showed up just a few times. The chain carries TRBV5-1 and TRBJ1-2; 7 bases map to TRBD1. CDR3 length: 14 residues. In germline, CDR1 is SGHRS, CDR2 YFSETQ. J gave up 5 bases and V 2 bases, and 6 bases lay outside the gene matches. CDR3 protein: CASSFDRVQYGYTF. The CDR3 region has the DNA TGCGCCAGCAGCTTTGACAGGGTCCAGTATGGCTACACCTTC.

This clonotype was detected only a few times. The chain is built from TRBV7-8 and TRBJ2-5, with TRBD2 identical over 11 bases. In germline, CDR1 is SGHVS, CDR2 FQNEAQ. V gave up 5 bases and J gave up 4 bases; unmatched junction bases: 12. This CDR3 has 17 residues. DNA of the CDR3: TGTGCCAGCAGCCCAAACGGACTAGCGGGTCTTTTAGAGACCCAGTACTTC. Translated: CASSPNGLAGLLETQYF.

The V gene is TRBV28, the J gene TRBJ2-7; D not certain. CDR1 MDHEN and CDR2 SYDVKM come from the germline V gene. The CDR3 length is 14 residues. V lost 6 bases and J lost 0, with 12 bases in between. This chain's CDR3 is CASSLRPLSYEQYF. Here the CDR3 DNA reads TGTGCCAGCAGCCTTCGACCCCTCTCCTACGAGCAGTACTTC.

This clonotype has a handful of counts. V gene TRBV12-5 combines with J gene TRBJ2-5, with D hard to call. Germline V gives CDR1 LGHNT, CDR2 FRNRAP. V lost 3 bases and J 7 bases, leaving 9 bases between the germline ends. The CDR3 covers 12 residues. The CDR3 sequence is CASGFESGTQYF. CDR3 coding DNA: TGTGCTAGTGGTTTTGAATCGGGGACCCAGTACTTC.

This chain joins TRBV6-6 and TRBJ1-4; no clear D gene. The ends were cut back, 7 bases at V and 2 bases at J, with 8 bases in the middle. The CDR3 is 13 residues long. CDR1 is MNHNY and CDR2 is SVGAGI in the germline V gene (reference sequence). The DNA for the CDR3 is TGTGCCAGCACCCAGAAGACTAATGAAAAACTGTTTTTT. The encoded protein is CASTQKTNEKLFF.

V usage is TRBV2 and J usage is TRBJ2-7; D not certain. Trimming left V 7 bases short and J 1 base short, with 11 bases between. The CDR3 is 13 residues long. CDR1 and CDR2 (germline): SNHLY, FYNNEI. The CDR3 region is CASTNRFSYEQYF. CDR3 DNA: TGTGCCAGCACTAACCGGTTTTCCTACGAGCAGTACTTC.

The chain couples TRBV5-1 to TRBJ1-5; D not resolved. This CDR3 has 13 amino acids. Trimming removed 0 bases from V and 5 bases from J, with 6 bases in between. Germline assignment: CDR1 SGHRS and CDR2 YFSETQ. The CDR3 spells CASSLDADQPQHF. CDR3 bases: TGCGCCAGCAGCTTGGACGCGGATCAGCCCCAGCATTTT. The whole variable domain, remainder taken from reference TRBV5-1 and TRBJ1-5, is KAGVTQTPRYLIKTRGQQVTLSCSPISGHRSVSWYQQTPGQGLQFLFEYFSETQRNKGNFPGRFSGRQFSNSRSEMNVSTLELGDSALYLCASSLDADQPQHFGDGTRLSIL.

The V call is TRBV20-1, the J call TRBJ2-1; 14 bases agree with TRBD2. CDR1 is DFQATT and CDR2 is SNEGSKA in the germline V gene (reference sequence). This CDR3 is 15 amino acids long. V dropped 5 bases and J dropped 7; count of bases not matched to a gene: 7. CDR3 in DNA: TGCAGTGCTTCCTGGACTAGCGGGGGGTCAAATGAGCAGTTCTTC. Translated, it gives CSASWTSGGSNEQFF.